Each of the 25 T cell receptor beta chains below was sequenced from the same sample in a study of read filtering for tumor transcriptome and immune sequencing. The library was built from about 400 ng RNA with molecular barcoded adaptors for alpha/delta and beta/gamma chains. MiXCR, run by TCRdb on the reads, gives a single entry per CDR3 protein. The data hold 12,000 to 15,000 distinct CDR3 sequences, with around 21% observed a single time. The sample was a population of CD138-negative cells sorted from bone marrow. These receptors all stem from a donor at least 40 years old with multiple myeloma.

On this clonotype: It may be a read error: a sequence one base away is much more abundant. This chain links TRBV3-1 with TRBJ1-1; TRBD1 is a possible D gene (6 bases). CDR1 is LGHDT and CDR2 is YNNKEL in the germline V gene (reference sequence). The CDR3 length is 13 residues. The CDR3 bases are TGTGCCAGCAGCCAAAACAGGGACACTAAAGCTTTCTTT. Amino acid sequence: CASSQNRDTKAFF.

V usage is TRBV30 and J usage is TRBJ2-1; 10 bases map to TRBD2. Trimming took 5 bases from V and 4 from J; bases not matched to a gene: 11. The germline CDR1 and CDR2 sequences are GTSNPN and SVGIG (reference sequence). This CDR3 contains 16 residues. CDR3 in amino acids: CAWASLLAGKYNEQFF. The CDR3 DNA reads as TGTGCCTGGGCCTCATTACTAGCGGGGAAATACAATGAGCAGTTCTTC.

The sample holds many counts of this clonotype. This chain joins TRBV28 and TRBJ2-3; the D gene is possibly TRBD1 (6 bases). Germline CDR1 MDHEN, CDR2 SYDVKM. The V end lost 5 bases, the J end lost 0 bases, and 18 bases lay between the germline ends. CDR3 length: 17 amino acids. The CDR3 DNA reads TGTGCCAGCAGTCGACAACCGACAGGAACTAGCACAGATACGCAGTATTTT. As protein: CASSRQPTGTSTDTQYF. Combining the CDR3 with reference TRBV28 and TRBJ2-3 gives the whole variable domain DVKVTQSSRYLVKRTGEKVFLECVQDMDHENMFWYRQDPGLGLRLIYFSYDVKMKEKGDIPEGYSVSREKKERFSLILESASTNQTSMYLCASSRQPTGTSTDTQYFGPGTRLTVL.

Of note for this clonotype: Given a much more abundant clone one base away, this may be a read error. The chain couples TRBV7-2 to TRBJ2-7, with 7 bases identical to TRBD2. This CDR3 is built from 15 residues. CDR1 is SGHTA, CDR2 FQGNSA, per germline. The CDR3 bases are TGTGCCAGCGGCTTAGGGCTAGCGGCGACCTACGAGCAGTACTTC. This codes for CASGLGLAATYEQYF.

This clonotype was seen at least ten times. The J gene is TRBJ2-3, the V gene TRBV6-1, with a possible D match to TRBD1 (5 bases). Per germline, CDR1 MNHNS and CDR2 SASEGT. V was trimmed by 10 bases and J by 2 bases, leaving 10 bases between them. The CDR3 length is 12 residues. CDR3 loop: CATDRFTDTQYF. CDR3 DNA sequence: TGTGCCACCGACAGATTCACAGATACGCAGTATTTT.

As regards this clonotype: Sequence at one end of the junction differs from germline and may be a read error. The chain uses TRBV24-1 and TRBJ1-1; D gene ambiguous. Germline V lookup: CDR1 KGHDR, CDR2 SFDVKD. The CDR3 totals 13 residues. The CDR3 protein is CVTSDDATTEAFF. CDR3 in DNA: TGCGTCACCAGTGATGACGCAACCACTGAAGCTTTCTTT.

The chain uses TRBV5-1 and TRBJ2-7, with D possibly being TRBD1 (6 bases). Trimming left V 4 bases short and J 3 bases short, with 14 bases between. Germline V lookup: CDR1 SGHRS, CDR2 YFSETQ. The CDR3 is made up of 14 amino acids. CDR3: CASSPSGTIYEQYF. CDR3 sequence (DNA): TGCGCCAGCAGCCCTTCCGGGACAATCTACGAGCAGTACTTC.

Of note for this clonotype: A single base separates this from a much larger clone, so it may be a read error. As the CDR3 is not closed by the conserved phenylalanine or tryptophan, this likely results from a read error. The chain recombines TRBV7-2 with TRBJ2-1; 10 bases fit TRBD2. Trimming removed 5 bases from V and 5 bases from J; junction bases left unmatched: 3. CDR1 SGHTA and CDR2 FQGNSA come from the germline V gene. CDR3 length: 14 residues. CDR3 sequence: CASSRTSGHNEQFI. The CDR3, as DNA: TGTGCCAGCAGCCGGACTAGCGGCCACAATGAGCAGTTCATC.

This clonotype showed up just a few times. DNA for the CDR3: TGCAGTGCTGAAGTAGCGGGGGGCCTAGATACGCAGTATTTT. This sequence encodes CSAEVAGGLDTQYF. The chain carries TRBV20-1 and TRBJ2-3; TRBD2 matches 10 bases. Looked up from germline, CDR1 is DFQATT and CDR2 is SNEGSKA (reference sequence). This CDR3 region has 14 residues. The junction had 7 bases not matched to a gene; V was cut back by 5 bases and J by 5 bases.

For this clonotype: The junction departs from the called germline gene at one end, perhaps through a read error. V and J are TRBV7-9 and TRBJ2-1; D is possibly TRBD2 (5 bases). CDR3 size: 16 residues. Germline V lookup: CDR1 SEHNR, CDR2 FQNEAQ (reference sequence). In DNA form, the CDR3 reads TGTGCCAGCAGTTTAGCGAATCCCTTATGGAAAAATGGGCAGTTCTTC. This translates into CASSLANPLWKNGQFF.

For this clonotype: This sequence is one base from a far larger clone and is likely a read error. Since the CDR3 does not end with the conserved phenylalanine or tryptophan, this likely comes from a read error. The rearrangement uses TRBV6-5 and TRBJ2-6; 7 bases map to TRBD1. The CDR3 is 19 amino acids. The trim removed 0 bases at V and 4 bases at J, leaving 12 bases unmatched. Germline CDR1 MNHEY, CDR2 SVGAGI. CDR3 bases: TGTGCCAGCAGTTACTCTCCACGGGACAGCCATCGGGGGGCCAACGTCCTGACTTCC. It specifies CASSYSPRDSHRGANVLTS.

There are many counts of this clonotype. CDR3 sequence: CASSLTGYNEQFF. The CDR3 nucleotides are TGTGCCAGCAGCTTAACGGGGTACAATGAGCAGTTCTTC. The chain employs TRBV7-3 and TRBJ2-1; no definite D call. V was trimmed by 0 bases and J by 4 bases, leaving 4 bases between them. CDR1 and CDR2 from the germline V gene are SGHTA and FQGTGA. This CDR3 is built from 13 residues.

In the case of this clonotype: A read error is the likely source, as a far larger clone sits one nucleotide away. This chain joins TRBV6-1 and TRBJ2-2; 7 bases map to TRBD1. From germline, CDR1 is MNHNS and CDR2 SASEGT. This CDR3 contains 17 residues. V trimming: 8 bases; J trimming: 2 bases; junction bases outside the gene matches: 14. CDR3 region: CASHFGSGQLNTGELFF. The CDR3 region has the DNA TGTGCCAGCCATTTCGGGTCGGGACAGCTTAACACCGGGGAGCTGTTTTTT.

In this sample, this clonotype turned up many times. This chain uses TRBV10-3 with TRBJ2-2, with D perhaps assigned TRBD1 or TRBD2 (5 bases each). The CDR3 extends over 17 amino acids. Between the trimmed V and J ends, which lost 4 bases and 3 bases, there was a span of 18 bases. CDR1 ENHRY and CDR2 SYGVKD come from the germline V gene. The CDR3 loop reads CAISAYGGEAYTGELFF. The CDR3 bases are TGTGCCATCAGTGCCTATGGGGGAGAAGCGTACACCGGGGAGCTGTTTTTT.

The chain combines TRBV11-2 with TRBJ1-2, with 8 nucleotides matching TRBD1. Germline CDR1 and CDR2: SGHAT and FQNNGV. V shed 2 bases, J shed 4 bases, and the junction held 6 bases outside the gene matches. The CDR3 is made up of 15 amino acids. The CDR3 loop reads CASSLSQGGVYGYTF. DNA for the CDR3: TGTGCCAGCAGCTTATCACAGGGGGGAGTCTATGGCTACACCTTC.

This clonotype was observed many times. V is TRBV29-1 and J is TRBJ1-1; perhaps TRBD1 as D (6 bases). CDR3 length: 15 residues. Trimming took 7 bases from V and 0 from J, leaving 18 bases between them. Germline CDR1 and CDR2: SQVTM and ANQGSEA. CDR3 nucleotides: TGCAGCGCCAGGACAGTTAGAAACATGAACACTGAAGCTTTCTTT. The encoded protein is CSARTVRNMNTEAFF.

This clonotype showed up just a few times. The J gene is TRBJ2-3, the V gene TRBV5-1; 9 nucleotides align to TRBD1. This CDR3 has 15 amino acids. Germline loops: CDR1 SGHRS, CDR2 YFSETQ. After removal of 2 bases from V and 4 bases from J, the junction contained 5 bases not matched to a gene. This chain's CDR3 is CASSLVTGGPDTQYF. CDR3 in DNA: TGCGCCAGCAGCTTAGTTACAGGGGGCCCAGATACGCAGTATTTT.

This clonotype has only a few counts. The chain couples TRBV5-1 to TRBJ2-5; D perhaps matches TRBD2 (6 bases). V shed 2 bases and J shed 2 bases, with 16 bases lying between them. Germline assignment: CDR1 SGHRS and CDR2 YFSETQ. This CDR3 spans 16 amino acids. CDR3 nucleotide sequence: TGCGCCAGCAGCTTCTCTATCGGGGGAAGACAAGAGACCCAGTACTTC. This sequence encodes CASSFSIGGRQETQYF.

This clonotype was detected only a few times. This chain links TRBV28 with TRBJ2-1; 10 positions agree with TRBD1. Per the germline V gene, CDR1 is MDHEN and CDR2 is SYDVKM. The J segment lost 3 bases and the V segment lost 5 bases, leaving 4 bases of the junction unmatched. The CDR3 consists of 15 residues. DNA of the CDR3: TGTGCCAGCAGTGGACGGGACAGGGGCTACAATGAGCAGTTCTTC. As protein: CASSGRDRGYNEQFF.

This clonotype occurred many times. V gene TRBV5-1 combines with J gene TRBJ2-1; D remains unclear. Germline lookup yields CDR1 SGHRS and CDR2 YFSETQ. CDR3 size: 12 residues. Trimming stripped 4 bases from V and 7 bases from J, with 9 bases between. CDR3 loop: CASSQDQNEQFF. In DNA form, the CDR3 reads TGCGCCAGCAGCCAGGACCAAAATGAGCAGTTCTTC.

As for this clonotype: A much larger clone lies one base from this, so it may be a read error. The chain joins TRBV7-9 to TRBJ2-1, with D unresolved. Germline CDR1 SEHNR, CDR2 FQNEAQ (reference sequence). This CDR3 is built from 11 residues. CDR3 residues: CVSSNGIEQFF. The DNA of the CDR3 is TGTGTCAGCAGCAATGGGATCGAGCAGTTCTTC.

This clonotype was found many times. CDR3 bases: TGTGCCAGCAGTTTATCGGGCAGGGACACCGGGGAGCTGTTTTTT. Translated: CASSLSGRDTGELFF. The chain links TRBV27 to TRBJ2-2, with D possibly TRBD1 on 5 matching bases. The CDR3 extends over 15 amino acids. Germline V gives CDR1 MNHEY, CDR2 SMNVEV (reference sequence). V dropped 0 bases and J dropped 3 bases, with 8 bases sitting between them.

The rearrangement links TRBV7-2 to TRBJ2-2; D is undetermined. The germline gives CDR1 SGHTA, CDR2 FQGNSA. Deletions cut 1 base from V and 3 bases from J, with 6 bases between. CDR3 length: 14 residues. The CDR3 loop is CASSLVDYTGELFF. CDR3 nucleotides: TGTGCCAGCAGCTTAGTCGATTACACCGGGGAGCTGTTTTTT.

This clonotype came up many times. The rearrangement joins TRBV5-1 to TRBJ2-1; weak D call: TRBD1 (5 bases). V was clipped by 3 bases and J by 9 bases, with 10 bases between them. The CDR3 has 12 amino acids. Germline-derived CDR1 and CDR2 are SGHRS and YFSETQ. The CDR3: CASSSRVGEQFF. The CDR3 coding sequence is TGCGCCAGCAGCTCCAGGGTCGGTGAGCAGTTCTTC.

This clonotype appeared a few times. CDR3 region: CASSQGRWANVLTF. Written as DNA, the CDR3 is TGTGCCAGCAGCCAAGGTCGTTGGGCCAACGTCCTGACTTTC. This chain connects TRBV4-2 to TRBJ2-6; D is ambiguous. The CDR3 runs 14 residues. Germline CDR1 is LGHNA and CDR2 is YNFKEQ. Trimming took 1 base from V and 5 from J, leaving 6 bases between them.